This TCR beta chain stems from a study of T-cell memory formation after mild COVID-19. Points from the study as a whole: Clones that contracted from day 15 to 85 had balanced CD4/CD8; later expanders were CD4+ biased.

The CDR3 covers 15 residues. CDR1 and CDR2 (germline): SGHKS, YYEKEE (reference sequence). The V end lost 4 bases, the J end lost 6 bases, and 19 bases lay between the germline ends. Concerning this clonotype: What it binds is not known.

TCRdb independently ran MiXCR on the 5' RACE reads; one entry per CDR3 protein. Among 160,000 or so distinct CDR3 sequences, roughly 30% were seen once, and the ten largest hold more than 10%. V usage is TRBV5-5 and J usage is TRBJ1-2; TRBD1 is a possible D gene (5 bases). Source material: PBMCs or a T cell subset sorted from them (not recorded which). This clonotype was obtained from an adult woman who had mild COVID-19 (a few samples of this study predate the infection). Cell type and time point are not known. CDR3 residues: CASSPWQTWGDGYTF. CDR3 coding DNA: TGTGCCAGCAGCCCCTGGCAGACTTGGGGGGATGGCTACACCTTC.